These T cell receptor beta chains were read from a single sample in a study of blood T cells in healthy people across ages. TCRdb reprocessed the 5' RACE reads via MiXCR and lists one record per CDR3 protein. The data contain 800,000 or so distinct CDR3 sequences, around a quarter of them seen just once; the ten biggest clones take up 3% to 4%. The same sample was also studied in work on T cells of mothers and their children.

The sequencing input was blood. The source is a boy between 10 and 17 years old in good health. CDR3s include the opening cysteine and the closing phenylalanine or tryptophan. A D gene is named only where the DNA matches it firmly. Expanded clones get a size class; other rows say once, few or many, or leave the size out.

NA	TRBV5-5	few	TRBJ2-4	TGTGCCAGCAACCGCTGGGGGGGGGGCAACATTCAGTACTTC	CASNRWGGGNIQYF
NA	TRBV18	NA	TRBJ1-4	TGTGCCAGCTCACCAGACGGGGTCAGTGAAAAACTGTTTTTT	CASSPDGVSEKLFF
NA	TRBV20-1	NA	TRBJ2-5	TGCAGTGCTAGAGATACACAGGGAGAGACCCAGTACTTC	CSARDTQGETQYF
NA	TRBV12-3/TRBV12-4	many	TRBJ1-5	TGTGCCAGCAGGGGTCCCCGGGACATTGATCAGCCCCAGCATTTT	CASRGPRDIDQPQHF
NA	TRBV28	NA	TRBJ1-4	TGTGCCAGCAGCCGAGGGTTTAATGAAAAACTGTTTTTT	CASSRGFNEKLFF
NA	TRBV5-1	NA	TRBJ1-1	TGCGCCAGCAGCTTGTCCGTGGATATCGAAGCTTTCTTT	CASSLSVDIEAFF
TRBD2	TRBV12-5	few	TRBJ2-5	TGTGCTAGTGGTTTGGTAACGCTAGCGGGGAACCAAGAGACCCAGTACTTC	CASGLVTLAGNQETQYF
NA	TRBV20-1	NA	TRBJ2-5	TGCAGTGCTAGACCCGGGCCCCAGTACTTC	CSARPGPQYF
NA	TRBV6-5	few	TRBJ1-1	TGTGCCAGCAGTTACTTGGGGGGAAGTGAAGCTTTCTTT	CASSYLGGSEAFF
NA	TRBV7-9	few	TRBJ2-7	TGTGCCAGCAGCTTAGGAGAAACAGGGTTGAGCTCCTACGAGCAGTACTTC	CASSLGETGLSSYEQYF
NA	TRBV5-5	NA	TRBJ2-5	TGTGCCAGCAGCTTGGTGGGGACTGCAAACCAAGAGACCCAGTACTTC	CASSLVGTANQETQYF
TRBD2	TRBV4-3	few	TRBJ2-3	TGCGCCAGCAGCCAAGATCCGCTAGCGGGGAGGACAGATACGCAGTATTTT	CASSQDPLAGRTDTQYF
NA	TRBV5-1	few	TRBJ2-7	TGCGCCAGCAGCCCTGCGGCCGGTAACTACGAGCAGTACTTC	CASSPAAGNYEQYF
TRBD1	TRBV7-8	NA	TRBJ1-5	TGTGCCAGCAGCCCCGGGACAGGGGGCTGGCAGCCCCAGCATTTT	CASSPGTGGWQPQHF
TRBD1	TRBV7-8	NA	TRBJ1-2	TGTGCCAGCAGCTTTAGAGTGGGGACAGGGGGCGCAGACTATGGCTACACCTTC	CASSFRVGTGGADYGYTF
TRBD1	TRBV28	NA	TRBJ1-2	TGTGCCAGCAGTTTGGGAGTTTTCGAGGACAGGGGGCATCGGGGCTACACCTTC	CASSLGVFEDRGHRGYTF
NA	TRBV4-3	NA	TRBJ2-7	TGCGCCAGCAGTCAAGATCACCAAGGGGGCTACGAGCAGTACTTC	CASSQDHQGGYEQYF
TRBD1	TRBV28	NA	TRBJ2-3	TGTGCCAGCAGTTTAGCCCAGGGGGCCAGCACAGATACGCAGTATTTT	CASSLAQGASTDTQYF
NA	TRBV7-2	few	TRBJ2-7	TGTGCCAGCAGCTTGACCGGCGGTCAGGAGGAGCAGTACTTC	CASSLTGGQEEQYF
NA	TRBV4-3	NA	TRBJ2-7	TGCGCCAGCAGCCAAGATCGGAGGGAATCCCTCTACGAGCAGTACTTC	CASSQDRRESLYEQYF
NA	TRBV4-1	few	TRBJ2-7	TGCGCCAGCAGCCAAGAAAGAGGACTTGCCTACGAGCAGTACTTC	CASSQERGLAYEQYF
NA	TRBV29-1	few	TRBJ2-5	TGCAGCGTTGTTGAGGAGACCCAGTACTTC	CSVVEETQYF
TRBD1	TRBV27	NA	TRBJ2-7	TGTGCCAGCAGTGACGGGACAGGGGGCCACGAGCAGTACTTC	CASSDGTGGHEQYF
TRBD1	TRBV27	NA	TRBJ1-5	TGTGCCAGCAGCATGGAAGGGGGCGCGGGAAATCGGCCCCAGCATTTT	CASSMEGGAGNRPQHF
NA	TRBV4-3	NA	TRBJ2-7	TGCGCCAGCAGCCAAGGGTACGCCTCCTGCGAGCAGTACTTC	CASSQGYASCEQYF
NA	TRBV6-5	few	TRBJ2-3	TGTGCCAGCAGTTACGGGGCTAGGGGTGGCACAGATACGCAGTATTTT	CASSYGARGGTDTQYF
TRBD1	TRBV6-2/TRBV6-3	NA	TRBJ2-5	TGTGCCAGCAGATACTCGGGACAGATGGAGACCCAGTACTTC	CASRYSGQMETQYF
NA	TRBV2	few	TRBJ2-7	TGTGCCAGCACTAAGGGACGGTCCTACGAGCAGTACTTC	CASTKGRSYEQYF
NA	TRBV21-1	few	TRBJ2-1	TGTGCCAGCACCGTGGGACTAGCGGACTACAATGAGCAGTTCTTC	CASTVGLADYNEQFF
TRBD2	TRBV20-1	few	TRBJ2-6	TGCAGTGCTAGACCGGGACTAGCGAGACCTAGAAATCTCTCTGGGGCCAACGTCCTGACTTTC	CSARPGLARPRNLSGANVLTF
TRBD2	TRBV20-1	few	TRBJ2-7	TGCAGTGCTAGTGACCCAGCGGGAGCCTCCTACGAGCAGTACTTC	CSASDPAGASYEQYF
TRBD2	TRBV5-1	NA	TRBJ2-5	TGCGCCAGCAGCTTGGCCTCGCTAGCGGGATCGGGTGCCCAGTACTTC	CASSLASLAGSGAQYF
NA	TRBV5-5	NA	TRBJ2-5	TGTGCCAGCAGCTTTACAGGGACGGGGGCAGAGACCCAGTACTTC	CASSFTGTGAETQYF
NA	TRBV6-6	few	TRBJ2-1	TGTGCCAGCAGCCGCTTGGCTTTGAATGAGCAGCTCTTC	CASSRLALNEQLF
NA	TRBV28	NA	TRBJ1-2	TGTGCCAGCAGGCACTACAGAGGCGCTAACTATGGCTACACCTTC	CASRHYRGANYGYTF
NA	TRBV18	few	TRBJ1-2	TGTGCCAGCTCATCACCTGCAGGGGAGGACGGCTACACCTTC	CASSSPAGEDGYTF
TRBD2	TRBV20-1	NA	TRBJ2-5	TGCAGTGCTAGAGATTGGACTAGCGGGGACCAAGAGACCCAGTACTTC	CSARDWTSGDQETQYF
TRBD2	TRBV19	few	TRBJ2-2	TGTGCCAGTAGTACGGGACTAGAGAGGCCCGGGGAGCTGTTTTTT	CASSTGLERPGELFF
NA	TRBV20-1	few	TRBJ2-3	TGCAGTGCTATCCATAGCACAGATACGCAGTATTTT	CSAIHSTDTQYF
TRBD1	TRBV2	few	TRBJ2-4	TGTGCCAGCAGTACTAGAGGACAGGGTGGCCTGTACTTC	CASSTRGQGGLYF
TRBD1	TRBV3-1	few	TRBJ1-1	TGTGCCAGCAGCACCCTAGGACAGGGGACTGAAGCTTTCTTT	CASSTLGQGTEAFF
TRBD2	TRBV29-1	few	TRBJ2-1	TGCAGCGTCCTTAGCGGGAGCTCCTACAATGAGCAGTTCTTC	CSVLSGSSYNEQFF
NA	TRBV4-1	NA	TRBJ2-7	TGCGCCAGCAGCCAAGAGTCTCGGGAATACTACGAGCAGTACTTC	CASSQESREYYEQYF
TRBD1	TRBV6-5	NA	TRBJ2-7	TGTGCCAGCAGACGGGACAGGGGATACGAGCAGTACTTC	CASRRDRGYEQYF
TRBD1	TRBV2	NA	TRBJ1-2	TGTGCCAGTGGAAGACAGGGAGACTATGGCTACACCTTC	CASGRQGDYGYTF
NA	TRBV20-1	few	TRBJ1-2	TGCAGTGCTAGAGGTCTTCAGGACTATGGCTACACCTTC	CSARGLQDYGYTF
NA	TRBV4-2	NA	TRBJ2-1	TGTGCCAGCAGCCAAGAGGGGAGCGGCCACTCCTACAATGAGCAGTTCTTC	CASSQEGSGHSYNEQFF
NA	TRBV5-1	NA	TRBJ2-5	TGCGCCAGCAGCGCCGAACCCCGCGAGACCCAGTACTTC	CASSAEPRETQYF
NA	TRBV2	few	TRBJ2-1	TGTGCCAGCAGTGAAGTGGCAGTGATTACTGAGCAGTTCTTC	CASSEVAVITEQFF
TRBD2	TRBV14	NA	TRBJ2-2	TGTGCCAGCAGCCAAGGGGTTTCGGTAGCGGGTTTCACCGGGGAGCTGTTTTTT	CASSQGVSVAGFTGELFF
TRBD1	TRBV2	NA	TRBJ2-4	TGTGCCAGCAGGCTTGGGACAGTACTAGCCAAAAACATTCAGTACTTC	CASRLGTVLAKNIQYF
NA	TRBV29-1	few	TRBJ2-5	TGCAGCGTTGAAGCGCGGCCTCAAGAGACCCAGTACTTC	CSVEARPQETQYF
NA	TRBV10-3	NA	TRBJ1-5	TGTGCCATCTGCCCCGGTCAGGGTCAGCCCCAGCATTTT	CAICPGQGQPQHF
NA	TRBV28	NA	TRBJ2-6	TGTGCCAGCAGCGTAGGAGGGACTGGGGCCAACGTCCTGACTTTC	CASSVGGTGANVLTF
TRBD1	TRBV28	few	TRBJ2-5	TGTGCCAGCACCAAAAGGAGTTGGGACAGGGGGCGTCCAGAGACCCAGTACTTC	CASTKRSWDRGRPETQYF
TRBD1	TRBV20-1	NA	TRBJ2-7	TGCAGTGCGACGGATCCGGGACAGGGTGCCTACGAGCAGTACTTC	CSATDPGQGAYEQYF
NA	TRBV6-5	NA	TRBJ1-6	TGTGCCAGCAGTTACCAGAGGGGGTGGAATTCACCCCTCCACTTT	CASSYQRGWNSPLHF
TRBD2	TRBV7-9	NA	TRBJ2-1	TGTGCCAGCAGCTCACTAGCGCTGGAGCAGTTCTTC	CASSSLALEQFF